This TCR beta chain was documented in a study of shared clonotypes between healthy human individuals (TCRdb year 2020). For context, the study as a whole: The cohort comprised two women and a few men aged 18 to 49 years. For each donor, three plates each were used for CD4 naive and CD4 memory, two plates were used for CD8 naive, and one plate was used for CD8 memory. Between about 0.8 and 8.9 billion PBMCs per donor were obtained by leukapheresis. Different laboratories and diverse techniques were used to prepare libraries and sequence TCR repertoires, to increase sequencing depth and limit assay-specific biases. The study deeply sequenced blood TCR repertoires of 5 or 6 healthy adults to estimate repertoire size and the extent of clonotype sharing between individuals. Findings and caveats that apply to the study as a whole: Pairwise subsampling indicated that sequencing depth was expected to affect the degree of clonotype sharing among donors. Only blood was sampled, and tissue TCR repertoires likely differ from those in blood. Even with the large sequencing depth, rarefaction of the sorted-subset datasets indicated that sequencing was incomplete. Because the study included a small number of donors, the genetic and exposure-history diversity represented was limited. Across a few donors, 5% to 6% of naive CD4, roughly 3.5% of naive CD8, 2.3% of memory CD4, and about 0.44% of memory CD8 clonotypes were shared. Naive subsets generally had larger estimated clonotype richness than memory subsets. Clonotypes shared by all four sorted-subset donors showed higher generation probabilities than non-shared clonotypes.

Using the deep immunoSEQ assay, multiplex PCR amplified TCR CDR3 regions from genomic DNA. Genomic DNA extracted from each cell subset was distributed evenly over all wells of several immunoSEQ 96-well plates, and each plate served as one replicate. For sorted subsets, each replicate PCR was loaded with approximately 0.2 ug genomic DNA, equivalent to 25,000 to 30,000 T cell genomes. Purified libraries were measured with a Qubit 3.0 fluorometer, size-checked on a Bioanalyzer 2100, and measured again with the KAPA Library Quantification kit. Each immunoSEQ 96-well plate was sequenced on its own single-read 150-cycle Illumina NextSeq 550 flow cell. Processing in the source paper ran as follows. Because the immunoSEQ output included only junctional sequences and no quality scores, the filtering could not be the same as the filtering used for full-length reads. To assign V/J genes and CDR3, sequences were annotated using PyIR, a Python wrapper for IgBLAST v1.9, with IMGT germline references. Any read was removed if the V/J assignment was weak (E-value above 1e-6), the CDR3 was missing, or the read contained stop codons, out-of-frame junctions, or ambiguous translated residues. A V3J clonotype was defined by an identical inferred V gene, J gene, and CDR3 amino acid sequence. Percentage overlap between repertoires was computed as shared unique clonotypes divided by the size of the smaller repertoire. Richness of each repertoire was evaluated using RTK rarefaction, the Chao1 estimator, and Recon v2.1 estimates of unobserved clonotypes. OLGA was used to compute generation probabilities for all TCRbeta clonotypes that the gDNA method yielded from a few donors. In TCRdb, the immuneACCESS table is reduced to in-frame sequences with V and J assigned. These tables do not hold every clone; where another copy was compared, an unresolved V gene accounts for under half, and the others remain unexplained. The V and J calls and clone size come from that table; D and trimming were worked out from the DNA. This sample lists 950,000 to 1,300,000 clones; 60% to 80% were detected once. Together, the top ten hold approximately 1.5% of the sample.

A note on this clone: Its antigen is not yet known. There are no base qualities to consult, and no much larger clone falls within one base.

The donors were healthy, HIV-negative adults with no recently reported acute infections or vaccinations. Every donor was a Caucasian adult residing in Nashville, Tennessee, USA. CD4+ T cells were enriched by magnetic negative selection; naive cells were then positively selected on CD45RA, and the negative fraction formed the memory subset. After blood collection by leukapheresis, PBMCs were isolated using Ficoll-Histopaque density gradient centrifugation and then cryopreserved in the vapor phase of liquid nitrogen. Purity and quantity of every magnetically sorted T cell population were checked by analytical flow cytometry. From each sorted fraction, genomic DNA was isolated and quantified by UV absorbance on a Nanodrop 2000c. The germline V and J ends show losses of 11 bases and 5 bases respectively, and no gene match explains 10 bases of the junction. CDR1 and CDR2, per the germline V gene, are MRHNA and SNTAGT. The CDR3 runs 13 residues from the cysteine to the phenylalanine. Kept here is only the CDR3 DNA, which spans 39 bases and is read in frame from base 1.

This chain joins TRBV6-4 to TRBJ2-7; 9 central bases correspond to TRBD1. This clonotype was obtained from a man between 18 and 29 years old in good health. Sequenced input: memory CD4+ T cells sorted from blood. In the paper's terms, the cell subset or site label means: CD45RA-negative fraction. The encoded CDR3 is CAAATGGQDEQYF. The base sequence is TGTGCCGCCGCGACAGGGGGGCAGGACGAGCAGTACTTC.